This entry is about one T cell receptor (beta chain). Antigen: not known. The data stem from a study of cytomegalovirus exposure and HLA in healthy donors. Looking at the study overall: Across a few hundred genotyped donors, approximately 81% landed in the Caucasian-associated ancestry cluster. Broader study findings: Cytomegalovirus status, reportedly, was diagnosed with high specificity and sensitivity by the classifier. CMV serostatus was the sole immune exposure data available. In a later analysis, the majority of CMV-associated beta chains seemingly showed HLA restriction.

The V gene lost 3 bases and the J gene lost 5 bases, with 13 bases spanning the gap. CDR1 is MDHEN, CDR2 SYDVKM, per germline. The CDR3 loop spans 14 amino acids. A multiplex PCR was run with 60 Vbeta primers and 13 Jbeta primers. This table comes from immunoSEQ multiplex PCR, and its TCRdb copy is limited to in-frame clones, with some not included. The sample has about 140,000 clones, around four fifths seen once. This TCR was sampled from a female donor in good health and CMV-seronegative. J is TRBJ1-1 and V is TRBV28; D perhaps matches TRBD1 (6 bases). The specimen sequenced was PBMCs. The CDR3 DNA reads TGTGCCAGCAGTTTGGGGGGGCCGGGGACTGAAGCTTTCTTT. Amino acids: CASSLGGPGTEAFF. Together with reference TRBV28 and TRBJ1-1, the CDR3 gives the full variable domain: DVKVTQSSRYLVKRTGEKVFLECVQDMDHENMFWYRQDPGLGLRLIYFSYDVKMKEKGDIPEGYSVSREKKERFSLILESASTNQTSMYLCASSLGGPGTEAFFGQGTRLTVV.